These 23 T cell receptor beta chains share one sample of origin, sequenced in a study of identical twins. TCRdb itself ran the 5' RACE reads through MiXCR, one entry per CDR3 protein. The table shows roughly 1,500,000 distinct CDR3 sequences, with about 31% occurring only once. Sample: cord blood. The receptor set was obtained from a newborn girl in good health.

This clonotype was seen a handful of times. The chain carries TRBV6-1 and TRBJ2-5, with D perhaps TRBD1 (5 bases). The CDR3 extends over 15 amino acids. Germline CDR1 reads MNHNS; CDR2 reads SASEGT. V lost 7 bases to trimming and J lost 2 bases, with 17 bases between them. CDR3 residues: CASTGASARQETQYF. The CDR3 coding sequence is TGTGCCAGCACTGGGGCGTCGGCGAGACAAGAGACCCAGTACTTC.

This clonotype was observed a handful of times. This chain joins TRBV6-7 and TRBJ2-7; 7 nucleotides agree with TRBD1. TRBV6-7 is placed among ORFs of uncertain function. J lost 3 bases, V lost 6 bases, and 8 bases had no gene match. The CDR3 consists of 14 residues. CDR3 in amino acids: CASSSTGTLYEQYF. The CDR3 DNA reads TGTGCCAGCAGCTCGACAGGGACCCTCTACGAGCAGTACTTC.

The rearrangement links TRBV18 to TRBJ2-4; 9 bases fit TRBD2. CDR1 and CDR2 from the germline V gene are KGHSH and LQKENI. V trimming: 3 bases; J trimming: 13 bases; junction bases outside the gene matches: 7. CDR3 size: 13 residues. The CDR3 spells CASSPRLAEEQYF. CDR3 in DNA: TGTGCCAGCTCACCCAGACTAGCGGAGGAGCAGTACTTC.

This clonotype was seen a single time. The rearrangement joins TRBV20-1 to TRBJ2-2, with D perhaps being TRBD1 or TRBD2 (6 bases each). Germline-derived CDR1 and CDR2 are DFQATT and SNEGSKA (reference sequence). V lost 3 bases and J 5 bases, leaving 13 bases between the germline ends. The length of the CDR3 is 14 residues. The CDR3: CSARRGESTGELFF. The CDR3 bases are TGCAGTGCTAGGAGGGGGGAGAGTACCGGGGAGCTGTTTTTT.

A few counts support this clonotype. This chain joins TRBV18 and TRBJ1-1; perhaps TRBD1 as D (6 bases). V lost 5 bases and J 5 bases, leaving 12 bases between the germline ends. Germline CDR1 reads KGHSH; CDR2 reads LQKENI. This CDR3 is built from 13 residues. Written as DNA, the CDR3 is TGTGCCAGCTCAGCCGTACAGGGAACTGAAGCTTTCTTT. Its protein is CASSAVQGTEAFF.

This clonotype has at least ten counts. The chain has TRBV10-3 and TRBJ2-7; D unresolved. V was trimmed by 6 bases and J by 0 bases, leaving 12 bases between them. This CDR3 is built from 14 residues. The germline V gene has CDR1 ENHRY and CDR2 SYGVKD. The chain's CDR3 is CAISPSTLSYEQYF. In DNA, the CDR3 is TGTGCCATCAGCCCATCCACCCTCTCCTACGAGCAGTACTTC.

V usage is TRBV12-5 and J usage is TRBJ1-5; TRBD1 is a possible D gene (5 bases). The CDR3 loop spans 14 amino acids. CDR1 and CDR2 (germline): LGHNT, FRNRAP. V lost 1 base and J lost 1, with 5 bases in between. The CDR3 DNA reads as TGTGCTAGTGGTTTGGGGGGCAGCAATCAGCCCCAGCATTTT. This encodes CASGLGGSNQPQHF.

The rearrangement uses TRBV28 and TRBJ2-7; D is tentatively TRBD1 or TRBD2 (6 bases each). Germline assignment: CDR1 MDHEN and CDR2 SYDVKM. The CDR3 runs to 14 residues. V lost 5 bases and J lost 3, with 14 bases in between. The CDR3 DNA reads TGTGCCAGCAGTCGCGGGACACCTAACTACGAGCAGTACTTC. Translated: CASSRGTPNYEQYF.

The gene calls are TRBV30 and TRBJ2-1, with D hard to call. V lost 3 bases to trimming and J lost 6 bases, with 12 bases between them. The germline gives CDR1 GTSNPN, CDR2 SVGIG (reference sequence). This CDR3 has 13 amino acids. CDR3: CAWSVGTINEQFF. Here the CDR3 DNA reads TGTGCCTGGAGCGTAGGAACAATCAATGAGCAGTTCTTC.

The chain joins TRBV6-1 to TRBJ1-1; D is unclear. Trimming removed 6 bases from V and 1 base from J, with 21 bases in between. Germline-derived CDR1 and CDR2 are MNHNS and SASEGT. This CDR3 contains 17 residues. The CDR3 DNA follows: TGTGCCAGCAGGAACTTAGACACAAAACTGGAGAACACTGAAGCTTTCTTT. Protein product: CASRNLDTKLENTEAFF.

This clonotype was counted between two and nine times. The V gene is TRBV20-1, the J gene TRBJ2-3; 11 nucleotides line up with TRBD2. The CDR3 loop spans 14 amino acids. J lost 4 bases, V lost 8 bases, and 8 bases had no gene match. Germline CDR1 reads DFQATT; CDR2 reads SNEGSKA (reference sequence). CDR3 protein: CSRASGRYADTQYF. The CDR3 DNA is TGCAGTCGGGCTAGCGGGAGGTACGCAGATACGCAGTATTTT.

The gene calls are TRBV29-1 and TRBJ1-2; D is unresolved. The V end was cut by 6 bases, the J end by 0 bases, with 11 bases between. The germline CDR1 and CDR2 sequences are SQVTM and ANQGSEA. The CDR3 is made up of 13 amino acids. This CDR3 reads CSVDGHSNYGYTF. The CDR3 nucleotides read TGCAGCGTGGACGGGCACTCTAACTATGGCTACACCTTC.

As for this clonotype: The junction departs from the called germline gene at one end, perhaps through a read error. This sequence joins TRBV5-1 and TRBJ2-6; tentatively, D is TRBD2 (5 bases). The CDR3 contains 17 residues. CDR1 and CDR2 (germline): SGHRS, YFSETQ. CDR3 coding DNA: TGCGCCGGCAGCTTGCTCTGGACTGACTCTGGGGCCAACGTCCTGACTTTC. It yields the protein CAGSLLWTDSGANVLTF.

For this clonotype: An end of the junction does not agree with germline; a read error may underlie this. The chain couples TRBV7-9 to TRBJ2-1, with D tentatively TRBD1 or TRBD2 (5 bases each). This CDR3 contains 16 residues. The V gene's germline CDR1 is SEHNR and CDR2 FQNEAQ (reference sequence). The CDR3 DNA reads as TGTGCCAGCAGCCCGCACGGGACCCTCTCCCACAATGAGCAGTTCTTC. Translating it yields CASSPHGTLSHNEQFF.

The chain combines TRBV4-1 with TRBJ2-1, with 12 bases lining up with TRBD2. Germline loops: CDR1 MGHRA, CDR2 YSYEKL. The length of the CDR3 is 17 residues. V lost 3 bases and J lost 8; bases outside the gene matches: 11. As DNA, the CDR3 is TGCGCCAGCAGCCAGCCTATAGCTAGCGGGGGGGACGATGAGCAGTTCTTC. The encoded protein is CASSQPIASGGDDEQFF.

Of note for this clonotype: A much larger clone lies one base from this, so it may be a read error. The chain employs TRBV10-3 and TRBJ2-1; 8 bases align to TRBD2. Gene TRBJ2-7 matches the end of the DNA better, so the J call may be wrong. The germline gives CDR1 ENHRY, CDR2 SYGVKD. The CDR3 is made up of 14 amino acids. This CDR3 is CAISSGSSYNEQYF. For the CDR3, the DNA is TGTGCCATCAGTAGCGGGAGCTCCTACAATGAGCAGTACTTC.

Ten or more counts support this clonotype. The J gene is TRBJ2-4, the V gene TRBV10-3; D is unresolved. Germline assignment: CDR1 ENHRY and CDR2 SYGVKD. The CDR3 is 12 amino acids. V was cut by 8 bases and J by 0 bases, with 5 bases left in between. The CDR3 DNA reads as TGTGCCATCGGCGGAGCCAAAAACATTCAGTACTTC. It encodes CAIGGAKNIQYF.

V and J are TRBV20-1 and TRBJ2-1, with 8 bases identical to TRBD2. The germline gives CDR1 DFQATT, CDR2 SNEGSKA (reference sequence). This CDR3 is built from 14 residues. V trimming: 7 bases; J trimming: 4 bases; junction bases outside the gene matches: 9. The CDR3 DNA is TGCAGTGTTTTCAGCGGGGGCCTTTACAATGAGCAGTTCTTC. Protein: CSVFSGGLYNEQFF.

The gene calls are TRBV12-3 or TRBV12-4 and TRBJ2-4; 10 bases are shared with TRBD2. The CDR3 is made up of 17 amino acids. V was pared by 6 bases and J by 3 bases, with 11 bases of the junction left unmatched. The CDR3 sequence is CASSNAGSGRSKNIQYF. DNA of the CDR3: TGTGCCAGCAGCAACGCAGGTAGCGGGAGGAGCAAAAACATTCAGTACTTC.

This rearrangement joins TRBV28 to TRBJ2-1; 8 bases are shared with TRBD1. The CDR3 covers 14 residues. V was clipped by 5 bases and J by 5 bases; unmatched bases: 5. Germline lookup yields CDR1 MDHEN and CDR2 SYDVKM. The DNA of the CDR3 is TGTGCCAGCAGTCCTCTCAGGGGGCACAATGAGCAGTTCTTC. It translates to CASSPLRGHNEQFF.

This clonotype appeared many times. The V and J genes are TRBV4-2 and TRBJ2-1; unclear D gene. This CDR3 is built from 13 residues. V was trimmed by 1 base and J by 4 bases, leaving 5 bases between them. CDR1 and CDR2 from the germline V gene are LGHNA and YNFKEQ. This chain's CDR3 is CASSQARYNEQFF. The CDR3 bases are TGTGCCAGCAGCCAAGCGCGTTACAATGAGCAGTTCTTC.

This clonotype was picked up a small number of times. This chain links TRBV5-1 with TRBJ2-5, with D tentatively TRBD2 (7 bases). The end of the DNA is better explained by TRBJ2-7, so the J call may be wrong. The germline V gene encodes CDR1 SGHRS and CDR2 YFSETQ. This CDR3 has 14 amino acids. The CDR3 DNA is TGCGCCAGCAGCTTCGATGGGGGGGCAGACGAGCAGTACTTC. Encoded protein: CASSFDGGADEQYF.

This chain joins TRBV7-2 and TRBJ2-5; TRBD1 agrees at 9 bases. With the DNA end fitting TRBJ2-7 better, the J assignment may be wrong. CDR3 length: 15 residues. Germline V CDR1 and CDR2: SGHTA, FQGNSA. CDR3 nucleotides: TGTGCCAGCAGCGTGAGGACAGGGGCGGACTACGAGCAGTACTTC. It is translated as CASSVRTGADYEQYF.